Below, 31 T cell receptor beta chains from the same sample are listed, as sequenced in a study of T-cell memory formation after mild COVID-19. A single record per CDR3 protein comes from TCRdb applying MiXCR to the 5' RACE reads. Of about 400,000 distinct CDR3 sequences in the sample, approximately 15% were seen once. Sequencing was performed on PBMCs or a T cell subset sorted from them (not recorded which). The receptor set was obtained from a man in his late teens or twenties who had mild COVID-19 (a few samples of this study predate the infection). Cell type and time point are not known.

This sequence joins TRBV20-1 and TRBJ2-2, with D possibly TRBD1 on 5 matching bases. This CDR3 has 16 residues. Germline values: CDR1 DFQATT, CDR2 SNEGSKA (reference sequence). Deletions cut 5 bases from V and 0 bases from J, with 16 bases between. This chain's CDR3 is CSAVRQGYSNTGELFF. CDR3 nucleotides: TGCAGTGCTGTTCGTCAGGGTTACTCGAACACCGGGGAGCTGTTTTTT.

The chain is built from TRBV7-9 and TRBJ2-3, with D possibly TRBD1 on 6 matching bases. CDR1 and CDR2 (germline): SEHNR, FQNEAQ (reference sequence). Trimming removed 5 bases from V and 9 bases from J, with 12 bases in between. The CDR3 loop spans 12 amino acids. The CDR3 region has the DNA TGTGCCAGCAGCAACAGGGCAGGCACGCAGTATTTT. It translates to CASSNRAGTQYF.

This clonotype was seen at least ten times. The rearrangement uses TRBV20-1 and TRBJ1-5; TRBD1 might be the D (5 bases). Germline V CDR1 and CDR2: DFQATT, SNEGSKA (reference sequence). V lost 3 bases and J lost 4, with 7 bases in between. This CDR3 comprises 12 residues. The CDR3 DNA is TGCAGTGCTAGGCAGGGTAATCAGCCCCAGCATTTT. This codes for CSARQGNQPQHF.

There are a few counts of this clonotype. The chain carries TRBV4-3 and TRBJ2-5; D call uncertain. Trimming shortened V by 3 bases and J by 4 bases, and 15 bases separated the two germline ends. This CDR3 is built from 15 residues. Germline CDR1 reads LGHNA; CDR2 reads YSLEER. CDR3 DNA sequence: TGCGCCAGCAGCCAGGATCACCGGAACCCAGAGACCCAGTACTTC. Translation: CASSQDHRNPETQYF.

This clonotype was detected only a few times. The chain is built from TRBV10-3 and TRBJ1-2; D is perhaps TRBD1 (6 bases). The CDR3 sequence is 17 residues long. Germline loops: CDR1 ENHRY, CDR2 SYGVKD. V lost 6 bases, J lost 0 bases, and 20 bases lay in between. The CDR3, as DNA: TGTGCCATCAGAACCGGGACAATGAACCTAGCTAACTATGGCTACACCTTC. Protein sequence: CAIRTGTMNLANYGYTF.

Ten or more counts support this clonotype. The chain joins TRBV5-4 to TRBJ2-2, with D tentatively TRBD1 (6 bases). The V end lost 5 bases, the J end lost 1 base, and 9 bases lay between the germline ends. The CDR3 totals 14 residues. CDR1 is SGHNT, CDR2 YYREEE, per germline (reference sequence). CDR3 DNA: TGTGCCAGCAGGCGGACAGTGAACACCGGGGAGCTGTTTTTT. It is translated as CASRRTVNTGELFF.

This clonotype came up a few times. The chain has TRBV6-1 and TRBJ2-7, with D possibly matching TRBD1 (6 bases). V was cut by 3 bases and J by 7 bases, with 13 bases left in between. CDR1 is MNHNS and CDR2 is SASEGT in the germline V gene. The CDR3 runs to 13 residues. The CDR3: CASSENRVGEQYV. The CDR3 bases are TGTGCCAGCAGTGAGAACAGGGTTGGGGAGCAGTACGTC.

V usage is TRBV6-5 and J usage is TRBJ2-2, with 7 nucleotides matching TRBD2. The V gene's germline CDR1 is MNHEY and CDR2 SVGAGI. This CDR3 comprises 15 residues. Trimming cost V 4 bases and J 7 bases; bases outside gene matches: 9. The CDR3 nucleotides read TGTGCCAGCAGTTCGAGCGGGGCCTATTTCGGGGAGCTGTTTTTT. Protein: CASSSSGAYFGELFF.

In this sample, this clonotype turned up a few times. This CDR3 is CASSPVDYNEQFF. The CDR3 bases are TGTGCCAGCTCACCAGTGGACTACAATGAGCAGTTCTTC. The chain recombines TRBV18 with TRBJ2-1; D is ambiguous. The CDR3 contains 13 residues. Germline V gene data show CDR1 as KGHSH and CDR2 as LQKENI. Trimming left V 2 bases short and J 3 bases short, with 5 bases between.

This clonotype was seen a few times. The chain combines TRBV7-2 with TRBJ2-2; 8 nucleotides align to TRBD1. Germline lookup yields CDR1 SGHTA and CDR2 FQGNSA. V trimming: 6 bases; J trimming: 0 bases; junction bases outside the gene matches: 3. This CDR3 contains 15 residues. As DNA, the CDR3 is TGTGCCAGCAGATGGACAGGGTCGAACACCGGGGAGCTGTTTTTT. Protein sequence: CASRWTGSNTGELFF.

The CDR3 coding sequence is TGTGCCAGCAGCCCGGGGGACCGACCCACGGCAGATACGCAGTATTTT. The encoded protein is CASSPGDRPTADTQYF. This sequence joins TRBV4-2 and TRBJ2-3, with D perhaps TRBD2 (6 bases). The CDR3 is 16 amino acids. The V and J ends lost 4 bases and 4 bases respectively, with 18 bases between them. The germline V gene encodes CDR1 LGHNA and CDR2 YNFKEQ.

This clonotype was recorded many times. This chain links TRBV7-9 with TRBJ2-2; either TRBD1 or TRBD2 may fit D (5 bases each). V was clipped by 4 bases and J by 6 bases, with 21 bases between them. The CDR3 has 17 amino acids. Germline loops: CDR1 SEHNR, CDR2 FQNEAQ (reference sequence). The chain's CDR3 is CASSYARDASLAGELFF. The CDR3 DNA reads as TGTGCCAGCAGCTACGCTCGGGACGCCTCATTGGCCGGGGAGCTGTTTTTT.

This clonotype was found a few times. The chain uses TRBV12-3 or TRBV12-4 and TRBJ1-4; TRBD1 matches 8 bases. V was clipped by 6 bases and J by 4 bases; unmatched bases: 7. The CDR3 length is 15 residues. The DNA of the CDR3 is TGTGCCAGCAGGATATCAGGGGGCTTTAATGAAAAACTGTTTTTT. This translates into CASRISGGFNEKLFF.

This clonotype was found a few times. The rearrangement links TRBV20-1 to TRBJ1-1, with no clear D. CDR1 DFQATT and CDR2 SNEGSKA come from the germline V gene (reference sequence). V was clipped by 3 bases and J by 3 bases, with 11 bases between them. The length of the CDR3 is 13 residues. CDR3 nucleotide sequence: TGCAGTGCTAGGTGGGCATTGGACACTGAAGCTTTCTTT. Residues: CSARWALDTEAFF.

This clonotype was counted only a few times. The chain couples TRBV7-2 to TRBJ2-3; D is unclear. The CDR3 has 14 residues. Trimming cost V 3 bases and J 0 bases, with 7 bases left between them. The germline V gene has CDR1 SGHTA and CDR2 FQGNSA. CDR3 sequence reads: CASSFYRSTDTQYF. In DNA form, the CDR3 reads TGTGCCAGCAGCTTCTACAGAAGCACAGATACGCAGTATTTT.

This clonotype was seen a few times. This chain links TRBV18 with TRBJ2-7; D is unresolved. This CDR3 is built from 13 residues. Germline loops: CDR1 KGHSH, CDR2 LQKENI. V was pared by 1 base and J by 0 bases, with 4 bases between. The CDR3 region has the DNA TGTGCCAGCTCACCACGTCACTCCTACGAGCAGTACGTC. Residues: CASSPRHSYEQYV.

In this sample, this clonotype turned up many times. The gene calls are TRBV10-3 and TRBJ2-5; 8 bases fit TRBD1. This CDR3 spans 13 amino acids. After removal of 3 bases from V and 5 bases from J, the junction contained 2 bases not matched to a gene. Germline V gives CDR1 ENHRY, CDR2 SYGVKD. The CDR3 DNA is TGTGCCATCAGTGACAGGGGGCGGGAGACCCAGTACTTC. Protein: CAISDRGRETQYF.

The V gene is TRBV12-5, the J gene TRBJ2-5; D possibly matches TRBD1 or TRBD2 (6 bases each). The CDR3 length is 12 residues. The germline V gene encodes CDR1 LGHNT and CDR2 FRNRAP. Trimming left V 7 bases short and J 5 bases short, with 11 bases between. The CDR3 nucleotides read TGTGCTAGTGCCGGAGGGGGGGAGACCCAGTACTTC. Translation gives CASAGGGETQYF.

This clonotype appeared a few times. The V and J genes are TRBV7-9 and TRBJ2-3; D is undetermined. Germline V lookup: CDR1 SEHNR, CDR2 FQNEAQ (reference sequence). With 5 bases removed from V and 4 bases from J, the gap between germline ends came to 13 bases. CDR3 length: 14 amino acids. CDR3 in amino acids: CASSPGPGPDTQYF. The CDR3 nucleotides are TGTGCCAGCAGCCCAGGACCGGGCCCAGATACGCAGTATTTT.

The gene calls are TRBV5-6 and TRBJ2-7; D gene uncertain. There are 15 residues in the CDR3. The germline V and J ends were trimmed by 0 bases and 6 bases, with 16 bases remaining between them. CDR1 SGHDT and CDR2 YYEEEE come from the germline V gene. The CDR3 here is CASSLGRKAFREQYV. In DNA, the CDR3 is TGTGCCAGCAGCTTGGGTCGGAAGGCCTTTCGCGAGCAGTACGTC.

This clonotype was seen a few times. The chain has TRBV12-3 or TRBV12-4 and TRBJ2-6; D is possibly TRBD1 (6 bases). V lost 3 bases and J 4 bases, leaving 13 bases between the germline ends. This CDR3 spans 16 amino acids. The DNA of the CDR3 is TGTGCCAGCAGTTTGGGGGCATTGTCCGGGGCCAACGTCCTGACTTTC. This codes for CASSLGALSGANVLTF.

The V and J genes are TRBV5-1 and TRBJ1-2, with 10 nucleotides matching TRBD1. The J segment lost 3 bases and the V segment lost 0 bases, leaving 8 bases of the junction unmatched. This CDR3 spans 17 amino acids. Germline CDR1 is SGHRS and CDR2 is YFSETQ. CDR3 coding DNA: TGCGCCAGCAGCTTGGGGGACAGGGGAAGTCAGCACTATGGCTACACCTTC. As protein: CASSLGDRGSQHYGYTF.

This clonotype came up a few times. The genes are TRBV7-3 and TRBJ2-1; the match to TRBD2 covers 7 bases. The CDR3 runs to 16 residues. J lost 0 bases, V lost 9 bases, and 11 bases had no gene match. Germline V gives CDR1 SGHTA, CDR2 FQGTGA. CDR3 protein: CASSKLSGASYNEQFF. The CDR3 region has the DNA TGTGCCAGTTCGAAGTTAAGCGGGGCCTCCTACAATGAGCAGTTCTTC.

In this sample, this clonotype turned up many times. The V call is TRBV20-1, the J call TRBJ2-1; D is unresolved. V lost 0 bases and J 4 bases, leaving 10 bases between the germline ends. The CDR3 covers 14 residues. Looked up from germline, CDR1 is DFQATT and CDR2 is SNEGSKA (reference sequence). This chain's CDR3 is CSARDEAGYNEQFF. In nucleotides, the CDR3 is TGCAGTGCTAGAGATGAGGCCGGTTACAATGAGCAGTTCTTC.

The chain has TRBV18 and TRBJ2-7; TRBD1 might be the D (6 bases). The length of the CDR3 is 13 residues. The V and J ends lost 3 bases and 7 bases respectively, with 13 bases between them. Looked up from germline, CDR1 is KGHSH and CDR2 is LQKENI. DNA of the CDR3: TGTGCCAGCTCACCGGGGGCAGGGAATGAGCAGTACTTC. Protein product: CASSPGAGNEQYF.

V gene TRBV7-2 combines with J gene TRBJ2-3; D is undetermined. The CDR3 sequence is 14 residues long. Germline CDR1 reads SGHTA; CDR2 reads FQGNSA. Trimming stripped 6 bases from V and 0 bases from J, with 10 bases between. CDR3 nucleotide sequence: TGTGCCAGCAGGACAAGGGTCAGCACAGATACGCAGTATTTT. Its translation: CASRTRVSTDTQYF.

This clonotype was seen many times. The V call is TRBV5-1, the J call TRBJ2-1; 10 nucleotides match TRBD2. CDR3 length: 15 amino acids. Germline V gene lookup returns CDR1 SGHRS and CDR2 YFSETQ. The V segment lost 6 bases and the J segment 3 bases; nucleotides outside the gene matches: 6. The CDR3 DNA reads TGCGCCAGCACTACGCTAGCGGGGGTCTACAATGAGCAGTTCTTC. Translated, it gives CASTTLAGVYNEQFF.

The V call is TRBV5-1, the J call TRBJ1-3; 9 nucleotides match TRBD1. The CDR3 is 14 residues long. Trimming at V came to 5 bases and at J to 1 base, leaving 1 base not matched to a gene. Germline-derived CDR1 and CDR2 are SGHRS and YFSETQ. DNA of the CDR3: TGCGCCAGCAGGGACAGGGGTTCTGGAAACACCATATATTTT. Its translation is CASRDRGSGNTIYF.

This clonotype was counted many times. This chain uses TRBV3-2 with TRBJ2-3; the table's D call, TRBD1, was not checked against the DNA. TRBV3-2 constitutes a pseudogene. This CDR3 region has 17 residues. As DNA, the CDR3 is TGTGCCAGCAGCCAACACCTCGGGACAGGGGGAGCCGATACGCAGTATTTT. This sequence encodes CASSQHLGTGGADTQYF.

The rearrangement links TRBV12-3 or TRBV12-4 to TRBJ2-2, with 8 bases aligning to TRBD2. The CDR3 is 14 residues long. V shed 5 bases and J 6 bases; nucleotides not matched to a gene: 5. The CDR3 DNA follows: TGTGCCAGCAGTAGAACGGGGGGGGCCGGGGAGCTGTTTTTT. This sequence encodes CASSRTGGAGELFF.

The V gene is TRBV6-2 or TRBV6-3, the J gene TRBJ1-1, with 7 positions matching TRBD1. Unmatched junction bases numbered 10, after V lost 6 bases and J lost 0 bases. Germline CDR1 reads MNHEY; CDR2 reads SVGEGT. This CDR3 region has 16 residues. Here the CDR3 reads CASSMTGYIMNTEAFF. The CDR3 bases are TGTGCCAGCAGCATGACAGGGTACATCATGAACACTGAAGCTTTCTTT.